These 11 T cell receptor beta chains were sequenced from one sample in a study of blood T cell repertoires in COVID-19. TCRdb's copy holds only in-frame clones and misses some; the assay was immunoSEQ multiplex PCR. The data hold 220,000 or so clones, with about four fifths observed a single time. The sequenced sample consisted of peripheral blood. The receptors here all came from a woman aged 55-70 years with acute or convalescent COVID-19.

The DNA for the CDR3 is TGTGCCAGCAGCCCGAGGGGGTTGAGTGAAAAACTGTTTTTT. Translation gives CASSPRGLSEKLFF. V and J are TRBV3-1 (or the pseudogene TRBV3-2) and TRBJ1-4; D possibly corresponds to TRBD1 (6 bases). V shed 4 bases and J shed 7 bases, with 13 bases lying between them. The CDR3 runs to 14 residues. Germline V gives CDR1 LGHDT, CDR2 YNNKEL (reference sequence).

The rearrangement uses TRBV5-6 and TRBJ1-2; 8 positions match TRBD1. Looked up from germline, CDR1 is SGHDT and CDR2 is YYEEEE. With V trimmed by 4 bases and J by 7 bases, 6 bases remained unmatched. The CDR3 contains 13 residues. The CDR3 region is CASSRTGLGGYTF. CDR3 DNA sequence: TGTGCCAGCAGCAGGACAGGGTTGGGTGGCTACACCTTC.

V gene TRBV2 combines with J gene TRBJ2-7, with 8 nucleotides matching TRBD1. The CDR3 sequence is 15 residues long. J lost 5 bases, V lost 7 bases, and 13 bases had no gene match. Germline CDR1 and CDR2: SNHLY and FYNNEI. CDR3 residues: CASTERTGSLHEQYF. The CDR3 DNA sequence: TGTGCCAGCACCGAAAGGACAGGGTCCCTCCACGAGCAGTACTTC.

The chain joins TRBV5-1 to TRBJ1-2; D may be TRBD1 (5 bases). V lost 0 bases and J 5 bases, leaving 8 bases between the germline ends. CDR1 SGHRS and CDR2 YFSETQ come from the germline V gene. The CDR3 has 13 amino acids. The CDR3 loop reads CASSLAQGYGYTF. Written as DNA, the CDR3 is TGCGCCAGCAGCTTGGCTCAGGGTTATGGCTACACCTTC.

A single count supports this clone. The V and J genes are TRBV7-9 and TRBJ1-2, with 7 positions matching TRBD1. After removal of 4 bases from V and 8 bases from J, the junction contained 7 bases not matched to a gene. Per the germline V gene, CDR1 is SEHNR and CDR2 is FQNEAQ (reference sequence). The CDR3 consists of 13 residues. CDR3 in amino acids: CASSSDHRGGYTF. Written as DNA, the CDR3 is TGTGCCAGCAGCTCCGACCACAGGGGAGGCTACACCTTC.

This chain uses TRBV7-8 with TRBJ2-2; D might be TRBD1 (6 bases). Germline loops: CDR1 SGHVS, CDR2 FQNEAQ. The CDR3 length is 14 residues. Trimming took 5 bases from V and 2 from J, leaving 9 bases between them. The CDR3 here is CASSLGQNTGELFF. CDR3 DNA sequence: TGTGCCAGCAGCCTGGGACAAAACACCGGGGAGCTGTTTTTT.

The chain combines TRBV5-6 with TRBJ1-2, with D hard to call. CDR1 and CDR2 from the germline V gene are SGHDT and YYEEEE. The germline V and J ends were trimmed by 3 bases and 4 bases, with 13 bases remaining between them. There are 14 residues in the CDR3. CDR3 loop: CASSSGRSSYGYTF. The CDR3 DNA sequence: TGTGCCAGCAGCTCTGGTAGGAGCAGCTATGGCTACACCTTC.

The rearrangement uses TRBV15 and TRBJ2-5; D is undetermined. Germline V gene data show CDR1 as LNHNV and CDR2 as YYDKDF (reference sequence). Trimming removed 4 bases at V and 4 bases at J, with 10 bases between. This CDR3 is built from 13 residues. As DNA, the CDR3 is TGTGCCACCAGCATGTGGGCGCGAGAGACCCAGTACTTC. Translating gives CATSMWARETQYF.

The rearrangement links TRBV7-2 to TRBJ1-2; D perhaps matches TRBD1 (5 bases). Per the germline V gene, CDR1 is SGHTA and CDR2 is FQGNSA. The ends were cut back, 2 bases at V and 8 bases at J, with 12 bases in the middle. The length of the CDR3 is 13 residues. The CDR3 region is CASSLSGGRGYTF. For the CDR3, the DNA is TGTGCCAGCAGCTTATCCGGGGGTAGAGGCTACACCTTC.

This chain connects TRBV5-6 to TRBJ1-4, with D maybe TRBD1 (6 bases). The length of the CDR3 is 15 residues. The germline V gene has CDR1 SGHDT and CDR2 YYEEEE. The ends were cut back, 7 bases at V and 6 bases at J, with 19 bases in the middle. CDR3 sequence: CASGLRDTSYEKLFF. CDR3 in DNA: TGTGCCAGCGGCCTCCGGGACACCAGTTATGAAAAACTGTTTTTT.

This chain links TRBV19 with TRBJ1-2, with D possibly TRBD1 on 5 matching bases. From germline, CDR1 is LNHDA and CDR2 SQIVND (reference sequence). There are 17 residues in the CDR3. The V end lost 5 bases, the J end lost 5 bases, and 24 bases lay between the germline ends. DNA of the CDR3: TGTGCCAGTAGTCTCCCCGGGTGGGGGACTTTCCCATATGGCTACACCTTC. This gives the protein CASSLPGWGTFPYGYTF.